This T cell receptor (beta chain) was found in a study of regulatory T cells in long-lasting Graves disease. About the research overall: Patients with persistent Graves' disease had over 5 years of antithyroid drugs and persistent TSH receptor antibodies.

Study-wide results and caveats: Analyses excluded thyroid tissue, covering peripheral blood alone.

Time point given: persistent/refractory GD, antithyroid drugs over 5 years with positive TRAb. The TCR library used RNA extracted from PBMCs. It was an endocrinology department in Xi'an, China, that provided the patients. About this clonotype: The antigen remains undetermined.

Through Arm-PCR of CDR3 regions and iRepertoire HTBI primers, TCR beta libraries were built. Each CDR3 protein is one row after TCRdb ran MiXCR on the multiplex PCR reads. The data hold about 470,000 distinct CDR3 sequences, with under 25% observed a single time. The source was peripheral blood mononuclear cells (PBMCs), collected when the disease was refractory, from a patient treated with antithyroid drugs. The clonotype comes from a female donor with Graves disease.

The DNA of the CDR3 is TGCAGTGCCTCCGGACTAGCGGGGAGCACAGATACGCAGTATTTT. This gives the protein CSASGLAGSTDTQYF. The chain joins TRBV20-1 to TRBJ2-3; 12 nucleotides line up with TRBD2. CDR1 is DFQATT and CDR2 is SNEGSKA in the germline V gene (reference sequence). The J segment lost 0 bases and the V segment lost 6 bases, leaving 4 bases of the junction unmatched. This CDR3 spans 15 amino acids.